This record concerns one T cell receptor beta chain sequence. J was trimmed by 2 bases and V by 3 bases; bases with no gene match: 10. There are 18 residues in the CDR3. The V gene's germline CDR1 is MGHDK and CDR2 SYGVNS. This entry is derived from a study of T cells in Graves' hyperthyroidism and ophthalmopathy. There were TCR beta CDR3 regions amplified from RNA transcripts. RT-PCR in the first round (using the HTBI primer set) targeted the TCR CDR3. TCRdb reprocessed the multiplex PCR reads with MiXCR, giving one entry per CDR3 protein. The sample records roughly 380,000 distinct CDR3 sequences, approximately 20% being singletons.

This rearrangement joins TRBV25-1 to TRBJ2-5, with 12 bases identical to TRBD2. The TCR was taken from a young woman with Graves' hyperthyroidism. Sequenced material: blood. DNA of the CDR3: TGTGCCAGCAGTGATCTGGGTCTAGCGGGGGGGGAGCAAGAGACCCAGTACTTC. The encoded protein is CASSDLGLAGGEQETQYF.